This T cell receptor beta chain was identified during a study of Graves' ophthalmopathy and Graves' hyperthyroidism (dated by TCRdb to 2016 to 2019). For the study in its entirety: A patient counted as having stable hyperthyroidism if there was no progression to ophthalmopathy within 18 months of follow-up. To explore V-J signatures that separate ophthalmopathy from hyperthyroidism, a discovery set of 95 to 100 patients was enrolled, consisting of approximately 45 with ophthalmopathy and roughly 59 with stable hyperthyroidism. An independent validation cohort comprised roughly 20 hyperthyroidism patients and roughly 15 patients who later progressed from hyperthyroidism to ophthalmopathy. TCR beta repertoire signatures were used to distinguish Graves' ophthalmopathy from Graves' hyperthyroidism and to predict progression to ophthalmopathy. T-cell repertoires of thyroid tissue and blood were compared in several hyperthyroidism patients. Once sampling was done, hyperthyroidism patients were given methimazole at a starting dose of 30 mg daily, while ophthalmopathy patients were given high-dose intravenous methylprednisolone. In total, 135 blood samples were TCR-sequenced: under 45 ophthalmopathy, approximately 75 hyperthyroidism and approximately 17 hyperthyroidism-to-ophthalmopathy patients.

Reading from cysteine to phenylalanine, the CDR3 counts 12 amino acids. The entry retains the CDR3 DNA only, 36 bases that are in frame from base 1. Trimming at the junction amounts to 5 bases on V and 7 bases on J, and the germline ends lie 9 bases apart. TCR beta CDR3 regions were amplified from RNA transcripts for repertoire sequencing. A first-round RT-PCR used HTBI primers with the Qiagen OneStep RT-PCR kit, followed by a second-round multiplex PCR, size selection and purification. The libraries underwent paired-end sequencing with 100 bp reads on an Illumina HiSeq2000. In the original analysis: SOAPnuke was used to process the reads, removing any read that contained adapters or uncalled bases, had a mean Phred below 15, or lacked an exact match to the constant primer or identifier. COPE v1.2.5 was used to merge high-quality paired reads. Each unique nucleotide sequence was defined as a clonotype, and clonotypes were aligned to IMGT TRB V, D and J references with MiTCR v1.1. Only V-J combinations with frequency above 0.0001 were analysed, covering approximately 99% of repertoires. For each V-J combination, a TCR clonal expansion and chaos score was defined as the ratio of F50 clonal expansion to chaos observed in the TCRdist matrix. Welch's t-statistics and random forest were used to reduce features to about 14 V-J combinations, which were fed into a naive Bayes classifier. Thyroid-blood repertoire similarity was quantified with the Morisita-Horn index. The public sequencing data were trimmed at Q25 with fastp and processed into clonotypes with MiXCR by TCRdb, which kept only in-frame beta chains. Rows with one shared CDR3 protein collapse into an entry with the most common genes and DNA. The V and J calls were determined by TCRdb, not by the authors. This sample gives over a million distinct CDR3 sequences in total; 35% to 40% of them show up just once. The ten largest clones represent approximately 10% of the sample.

Hyperthyroidism patients were newly diagnosed, with disease duration under 2 months, and aged 18 to 65 years. Anyone with other autoimmune diseases, uncontrolled infections, pregnancy or lactation was excluded from the study. Clinical symptoms, serum thyroxine, TRAb, thyroid ultrasound and orbital computed tomography formed the basis of the diagnosis. Total RNA was extracted using Trizol reagent, and RNA quality was checked on an Agilent 2100 Bioanalyzer. Broad study findings and their caveats: No statistical method was used to set the sample size in advance, and the investigators knew which group each participant was assigned to. In validation, the model predicted ophthalmopathy progression with roughly 68% sensitivity and roughly 72% specificity; some twelve predicted patients were CT-confirmed with GO in a median of about 6.1 months. In cross-validation, the 13-signature model distinguished ophthalmopathy from stable hyperthyroidism with around 90% sensitivity and roughly 81% specificity, while in the test set the corresponding values were approximately 79% and 70%. Most expanded thyroid clonotypes with frequency above 0.001 were also detected in blood, suggesting blood repertoires may reflect the thyroid immune response.

This clonotype has ten or more counts. Its antigen is still unknown. No qualities accompany the bases; no much larger clone lies one base away. Input material: peripheral blood or thyroid tissue (not recorded which). The source of this sequence is an adult man with Graves' hyperthyroidism. The V gene is TRBV12-3 or TRBV12-4 and the J gene is TRBJ1-5; the D gene assignment is ambiguous. The CDR3 here reads CASSPQLQPQHF. The bases are TGTGCCAGCAGTCCCCAGTTGCAGCCCCAGCATTTT.